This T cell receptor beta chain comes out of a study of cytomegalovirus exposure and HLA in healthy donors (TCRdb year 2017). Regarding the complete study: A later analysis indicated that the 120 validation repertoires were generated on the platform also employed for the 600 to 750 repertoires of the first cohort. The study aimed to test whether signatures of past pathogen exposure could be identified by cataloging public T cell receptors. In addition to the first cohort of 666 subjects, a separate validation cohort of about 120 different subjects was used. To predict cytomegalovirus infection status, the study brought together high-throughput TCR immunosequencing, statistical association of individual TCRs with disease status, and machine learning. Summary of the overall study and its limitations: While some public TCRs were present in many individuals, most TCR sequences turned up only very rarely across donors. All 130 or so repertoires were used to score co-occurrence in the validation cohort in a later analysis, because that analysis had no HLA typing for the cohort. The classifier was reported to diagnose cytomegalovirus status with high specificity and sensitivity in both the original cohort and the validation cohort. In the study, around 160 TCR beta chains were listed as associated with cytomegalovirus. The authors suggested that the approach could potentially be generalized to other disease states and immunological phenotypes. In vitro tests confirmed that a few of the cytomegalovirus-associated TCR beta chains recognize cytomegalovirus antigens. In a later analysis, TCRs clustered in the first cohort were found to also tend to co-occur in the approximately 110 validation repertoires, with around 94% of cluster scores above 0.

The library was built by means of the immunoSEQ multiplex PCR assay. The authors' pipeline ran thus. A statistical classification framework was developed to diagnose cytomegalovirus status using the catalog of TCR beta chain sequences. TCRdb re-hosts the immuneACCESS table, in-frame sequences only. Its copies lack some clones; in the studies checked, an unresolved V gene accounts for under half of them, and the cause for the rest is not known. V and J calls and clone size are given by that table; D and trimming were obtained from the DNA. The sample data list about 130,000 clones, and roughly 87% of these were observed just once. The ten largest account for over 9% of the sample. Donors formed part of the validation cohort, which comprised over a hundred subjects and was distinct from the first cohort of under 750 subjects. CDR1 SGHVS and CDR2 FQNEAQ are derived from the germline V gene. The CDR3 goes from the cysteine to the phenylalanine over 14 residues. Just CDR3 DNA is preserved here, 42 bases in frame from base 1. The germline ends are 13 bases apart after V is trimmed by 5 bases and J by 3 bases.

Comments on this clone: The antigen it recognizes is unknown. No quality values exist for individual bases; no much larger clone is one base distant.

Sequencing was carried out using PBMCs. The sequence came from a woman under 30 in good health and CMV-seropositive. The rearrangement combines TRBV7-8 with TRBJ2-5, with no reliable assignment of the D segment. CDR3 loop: CASSPMMSEETQYF. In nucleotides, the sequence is TGTGCCAGCAGCCCCATGATGAGTGAAGAGACCCAGTACTTC.